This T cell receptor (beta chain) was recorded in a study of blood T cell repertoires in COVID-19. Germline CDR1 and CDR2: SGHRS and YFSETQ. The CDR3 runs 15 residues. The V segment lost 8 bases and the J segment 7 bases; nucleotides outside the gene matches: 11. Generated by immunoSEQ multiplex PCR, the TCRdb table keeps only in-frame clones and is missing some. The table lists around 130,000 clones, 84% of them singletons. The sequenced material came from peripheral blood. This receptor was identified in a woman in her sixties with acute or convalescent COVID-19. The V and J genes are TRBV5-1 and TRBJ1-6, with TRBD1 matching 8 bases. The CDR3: CASSPTGGLNSPLHF. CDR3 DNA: TGCGCCAGTTCGCCTACAGGGGGACTGAATTCACCCCTCCACTTT.